The 18 T cell receptor beta chains listed next were all sequenced from one sample in a study of T cell responses to AZD1222 COVID-19 vaccine. Sequenced by immunoSEQ multiplex PCR; TCRdb stores in-frame clones only, minus some. In the table there are 150,000 to 200,000 clones, around 90% of which are singletons. This specimen consisted of peripheral blood, obtained 28 days after the second dose of the MenACWY control vaccine. Receptors were obtained from an adult who received the MenACWY meningococcal vaccine as a control.

This clone was recorded only once. The chain uses TRBV13 and TRBJ2-7, with 8 bases identical to TRBD1. The CDR3 consists of 14 residues. The junction had 3 bases not matched to a gene; V was cut back by 3 bases and J by 2 bases. Germline assignment: CDR1 PRHDT and CDR2 FYEKMQ (reference sequence). The CDR3 DNA follows: TGTGCCAGCAGCTTCGGACAGGGCACCTACGAGCAGTACTTC. This gives the protein CASSFGQGTYEQYF.

The chain recombines TRBV11-2 with TRBJ2-2, with 11 bases matching TRBD2. The CDR3 extends over 15 amino acids. Per the germline V gene, CDR1 is SGHAT and CDR2 is FQNNGV. Germline trimming cut 3 bases from V and 8 bases from J; bases unmatched to any gene: 5. CDR3 region: CASSFTSGSLGELFF. The CDR3 nucleotides read TGTGCCAGCAGCTTTACTAGCGGGAGTTTAGGGGAGCTGTTTTTT.

The chain links TRBV7-8 to TRBJ2-5; 13 nucleotides align to TRBD2. Germline values: CDR1 SGHVS, CDR2 FQNEAQ. This CDR3 has 18 amino acids. The V and J ends lost 5 bases and 0 bases, in that order; junction bases with no gene match: 9. The CDR3 here is CASSKLAGGLGYQETQYF. The CDR3 nucleotides are TGTGCCAGCAGCAAACTAGCGGGAGGGCTGGGGTACCAAGAGACCCAGTACTTC.

This clone turned up a few times. The J gene is TRBJ2-7, the V gene TRBV28; 9 bases map to TRBD1. The germline V gene has CDR1 MDHEN and CDR2 SYDVKM. The V segment lost 8 bases and the J segment 3 bases; nucleotides outside the gene matches: 2. The CDR3 has 12 amino acids. The CDR3 region has the DNA TGTGCCAGCGGGACAGGGTTCTACGAGCAGTACTTC. Amino acid sequence: CASGTGFYEQYF.

The rearrangement uses TRBV19 and TRBJ2-7; TRBD1 or TRBD2 may be the D gene (5 bases each). Germline loops: CDR1 LNHDA, CDR2 SQIVND (reference sequence). This CDR3 has 14 amino acids. Trimming removed 4 bases at V and 2 bases at J, with 12 bases between. CDR3 region: CASSTGTGTYEQYF. CDR3 bases: TGTGCCAGTAGTACTGGGACGGGAACCTACGAGCAGTACTTC. Drawing the rest from reference TRBV19 and TRBJ2-7, the complete variable domain is DGGITQSPKYLFRKEGQNVTLSCEQNLNHDAMYWYRQDPGQGLRLIYYSQIVNDFQKGDIAEGYSVSREKKESFPLTVTSAQKNPTAFYLCASSTGTGTYEQYFGPGTRLTVT.

The table lists this clone with a count of one. The rearrangement joins TRBV28 to TRBJ1-4; D is perhaps TRBD1 (6 bases). With 3 bases removed from V and 0 bases from J, the gap between germline ends came to 11 bases. The germline V gene encodes CDR1 MDHEN and CDR2 SYDVKM. The CDR3 is 16 residues long. CDR3 nucleotide sequence: TGTGCCAGCAGTTTCAGGGGATTGGCAACTAATGAAAAACTGTTTTTT. This encodes CASSFRGLATNEKLFF.

The chain couples TRBV6-5 to TRBJ1-2, with a weak D call TRBD1 (5 bases). The V and J ends lost 0 bases and 3 bases respectively, with 14 bases between them. The CDR3 has 16 amino acids. The V gene's germline CDR1 is MNHEY and CDR2 SVGAGI. The CDR3 nucleotides read TGTGCCAGCAGTTACTCGAGCGCTGACAGTCACTATGGCTACACCTTC. Translation: CASSYSSADSHYGYTF.

The J gene is TRBJ2-5, the V gene TRBV7-2; 7 bases are a match to TRBD2. V lost 2 bases, J lost 5 bases, and 11 bases stayed unmatched. Germline V gene data show CDR1 as SGHTA and CDR2 as FQGNSA. The CDR3 runs 16 residues. CDR3 nucleotides: TGTGCCAGCAGCTTATTTGGGGGAGGGTTTTTCGAGACCCAGTACTTC. Residues: CASSLFGGGFFETQYF. Based on the CDR3 plus reference TRBV7-2 and TRBJ2-5, the full variable domain is GAGVSQSPSNKVTEKGKDVELRCDPISGHTALYWYRQSLGQGLEFLIYFQGNSAPDKSGLPSDRFSAERTGGSVSTLTIQRTQQEDSAVYLCASSLFGGGFFETQYFGPGTRLLVL.

The chain joins TRBV6-2 or TRBV6-3 to TRBJ2-1; 11 positions agree with TRBD2. CDR1 MNHEY and CDR2 SVGEGT come from the germline V gene. J was trimmed by 4 bases and V by 7 bases; bases with no gene match: 6. The CDR3 totals 15 residues. The CDR3 sequence is CASTPGLAAYNEQFF. DNA for the CDR3: TGTGCCAGCACCCCGGGACTAGCGGCTTACAATGAGCAGTTCTTC.

CDR3 sequence: CASSRGTGAIETQYF. The CDR3 DNA follows: TGTGCCAGCAGTCGAGGGACAGGGGCGATAGAGACCCAGTACTTC. The V call is TRBV6-5, the J call TRBJ2-5, with 10 bases aligning to TRBD1. CDR3 size: 15 residues. Trimming took 5 bases from V and 4 from J; bases not matched to a gene: 7. Germline assignment: CDR1 MNHEY and CDR2 SVGAGI.

The rearrangement joins TRBV11-2 to TRBJ2-1; 7 bases are a match to TRBD1. The CDR3 covers 15 residues. The germline CDR1 and CDR2 sequences are SGHAT and FQNNGV. With 4 bases clipped from V and 6 bases from J, the junction kept 9 bases outside the gene matches. CDR3 residues: CASSSRQGSGNEQFF. As DNA, the CDR3 is TGTGCCAGCAGCTCCAGACAGGGTTCGGGCAATGAGCAGTTCTTC.

This clone is a singleton in its sample. At one end, the junction sequence differs from germline, possibly due to a read error. V usage is TRBV7-2 and J usage is TRBJ2-1; TRBD1 is a possible D gene (5 bases). The V gene's germline CDR1 is SGHTA and CDR2 FQGNSA. The CDR3 covers 13 residues. The CDR3 sequence: CASSYVLSGRGVF. DNA for the CDR3: TGTGCCAGCAGCTACGTATTGTCAGGGCGAGGAGTCTTC. The full variable domain, rest sourced from reference TRBV7-2 and TRBJ2-1, is GAGVSQSPSNKVTEKGKDVELRCDPISGHTALYWYRQSLGQGLEFLIYFQGNSAPDKSGLPSDRFSAERTGGSVSTLTIQRTQQEDSAVYLCASSYVLSGRGVFGPGTRLTVL.

The chain joins TRBV28 to TRBJ2-4; D unresolved. Germline CDR1 is MDHEN and CDR2 is SYDVKM. V shed 7 bases and J shed 2 bases, with 18 bases lying between them. The CDR3 covers 16 residues. CDR3 bases: TGTGCCAGCACCCCGACTGAGTTCGTCTCCAAAAACATTCAGTACTTC. Translated, it gives CASTPTEFVSKNIQYF.

The V gene is TRBV12-3 or TRBV12-4, the J gene TRBJ2-7; 9 positions agree with TRBD1. Unmatched junction bases numbered 7, after V lost 6 bases and J lost 7 bases. This CDR3 has 13 amino acids. The CDR3, as DNA: TGTGCCAGCAGCCCCGGGACAGGGAGGGAGCAGTACTTC. This encodes CASSPGTGREQYF.

The J gene is TRBJ2-1, the V gene TRBV6-5; D is unclear. Germline CDR1 MNHEY, CDR2 SVGAGI. This CDR3 comprises 12 residues. V dropped 6 bases and J dropped 7 bases, with 10 bases sitting between them. This CDR3 is CASRFGHNEQFF. In DNA, the CDR3 is TGTGCCAGCAGATTCGGTCATAATGAGCAGTTCTTC.

V is TRBV6-5 and J is TRBJ2-7, with unresolved D. From germline, CDR1 is MNHEY and CDR2 SVGAGI. The CDR3 is 13 amino acids. The V end lost 7 bases, the J end lost 2 bases, and 12 bases lay between the germline ends. CDR3 coding DNA: TGTGCCAGCAAGGCTCTCCCCACCTACGAGCAGTACTTC. Protein: CASKALPTYEQYF.

V is TRBV30 and J is TRBJ2-7; D remains ambiguous. V gave up 4 bases and J gave up 4 bases, with 8 bases separating them. Germline values: CDR1 GTSNPN, CDR2 SVGIG (reference sequence). The CDR3 extends over 11 amino acids. This chain's CDR3 is CAWTSAYEQYF. CDR3 bases: TGTGCCTGGACAAGCGCTTACGAGCAGTACTTC.

CDR3 DNA: TGTGCCAGCATTTGGGGGGCAGGGATCGATCAGCCCCAGCATTTT. It codes for CASIWGAGIDQPQHF. This chain joins TRBV28 and TRBJ1-5, with TRBD1 as a possible D gene (6 bases). The CDR3 runs 15 residues. Trimming removed 7 bases from V and 5 bases from J, with 18 bases in between. The germline gives CDR1 MDHEN, CDR2 SYDVKM.